This is a list of T cell receptor beta chains from one sample in a study of cytomegalovirus exposure and HLA in healthy donors. Clones were sequenced by immunoSEQ multiplex PCR, and TCRdb holds only the in-frame ones, with some missing. This table has roughly 130,000 clones, over 60% appearing once. Sequencing was performed on PBMCs. Receptor source: a man between 18 and 35 years old in good health and CMV-seronegative. CDR3s include the opening cysteine and the closing phenylalanine or tryptophan. The D gene is left open where the match is weak. Clone size appears in some rows only: once, few, many, or a class for an expanded clone.

V gene,clone size,D gene,J gene,CDR3 length,CDR3 DNA,CDR3 protein
TRBV7-9,NA,NA,TRBJ1-1,15,TGTGCCAGCAGCTGGGGGGAGAAAGGGATGACTGAAGCTTTCTTT,CASSWGEKGMTEAFF
TRBV27,NA,TRBD2,TRBJ2-7,15,TGTGCCAGCAGTTATCTTACTAGCGGTATATACGAGCAGTACTTC,CASSYLTSGIYEQYF
TRBV25-1,NA,TRBD1,TRBJ1-3,14,TGTGCCACCGGAGGGGGCAAAGGGGGAAACACCATATATTTT,CATGGGKGGNTIYF
TRBV14,NA,TRBD2,TRBJ2-7,16,TGTGCCAGCAGCCAAGGGCCCCCGCGGGGGTTCCACGAGCAGTACTTC,CASSQGPPRGFHEQYF
TRBV5-6,NA,TRBD2,TRBJ2-7,17,TGTGCCAGCAGCTTTTGGTGGTGGAGCGGGAGCTCCTACGAGCAGTACTTC,CASSFWWWSGSSYEQYF
TRBV5-1,NA,NA,TRBJ2-7,13,TGCGCCAGCAGCCTCACAGGAAACTACGAGCAGTACTTC,CASSLTGNYEQYF
TRBV28,once,NA,TRBJ2-7,14,TGTGCCAGCCAGGCCCCCGCCAGGGGTTACGAGCAGTACTTC,CASQAPARGYEQYF
TRBV19,few,TRBD1,TRBJ1-5,14,TGTGCCAGTAGTACGACAGGGGGCGGTCAGCCCCAGCATTTT,CASSTTGGGQPQHF
TRBV19,NA,NA,TRBJ1-5,17,TGTGCCAGTAGTATCCCTGGGGGAGGGACTCTCAAGGGGCCCCAGCATTTT,CASSIPGGGTLKGPQHF
TRBV2,NA,TRBD2,TRBJ2-5,18,TGTGCCAGAGGAGAGGGGGGACTAGCGGTTCTGGGGCAAGAGACCCAGTACTTC,CARGEGGLAVLGQETQYF
TRBV29-1,NA,TRBD1,TRBJ2-7,13,TGCAGCGCCCGGACAGGCGAATCCTACGAGCAGTACTTC,CSARTGESYEQYF
TRBV4-1,NA,NA,TRBJ2-3,14,TGCGCCACCGCGTCGGAGCGGAGCACAGATACGCAGTATTTT,CATASERSTDTQYF
TRBV9,NA,NA,TRBJ2-3,11,TGTGCCAGCAGCCGCGGGAATACGCAGTATTTT,CASSRGNTQYF
TRBV5-1,NA,TRBD1,TRBJ1-1,13,TGCGCCAGCAGCTCGGGACAGGGAAGGAAAGCTTTCTTT,CASSSGQGRKAFF
TRBV7-9,NA,TRBD1,TRBJ2-5,18,TGTGCCAGCAGCTCGGTAACCGGACAGGGGGTTATCCAAGAGACCCAGTACTTC,CASSSVTGQGVIQETQYF
TRBV6-5,NA,NA,TRBJ2-4,14,TGTGCCAGCAGTTACTCGGCCTCGGGGGACATTCAGTACTTC,CASSYSASGDIQYF
TRBV5-6,NA,NA,TRBJ1-5,14,TGTGCCAGCAGCTTGCAGAATAGCAATCAGCCCCAGCATTTT,CASSLQNSNQPQHF
TRBV4-3,NA,TRBD2,TRBJ2-1,18,TGCGCCAGCAGCCAAGCCCCGGGACTAGCGGGAGGGCCGAATGAGCAGTTCTTC,CASSQAPGLAGGPNEQFF
TRBV19,NA,NA,TRBJ2-2,16,TGTGCCAGTAGTACACGGACAGTGGGGAACACCGGGGAGCTGTTTTTT,CASSTRTVGNTGELFF
TRBV28,NA,TRBD1,TRBJ2-7,14,TGTGCCAGCAGTTCTCCACGGACAGGGGACGAGCAGTACTTC,CASSSPRTGDEQYF
TRBV29-1,NA,TRBD2,TRBJ2-1,15,TGCAGCGCGGGGAGTGGGACTAGCGGGCCCAATGAGCAGTTCTTC,CSAGSGTSGPNEQFF
TRBV7-2,NA,NA,TRBJ2-1,14,TGTGCCAGCAGCCCGTGGGGCAGCTACAATGAGCAGTTCTTC,CASSPWGSYNEQFF
TRBV2,once,NA,TRBJ2-2,16,TGTGCCAGCAGGGCCCAGTGGGGAGGTAACACCGGGGAGCTGTTTTTT,CASRAQWGGNTGELFF
TRBV11-3,few,NA,TRBJ2-5,15,TGTGCCAGCAGCTTAGGGGGGGGGCGACAGGAGACCCAGTACTTC,CASSLGGGRQETQYF
TRBV28,NA,TRBD1,TRBJ1-2,12,TGTGCCACCAGACAGGGTTTCTATGGCTACACCTTC,CATRQGFYGYTF
TRBV7-6,NA,NA,TRBJ2-2,14,TGTGCCAGCAGCTTAGCCCACCGGGCCGGGGAGCTGTTTTTT,CASSLAHRAGELFF
TRBV6-5,NA,NA,TRBJ2-7,14,TGTGCCAGCAGCAGTGGGACAATCCCCGGAGAGCAGTACTTC,CASSSGTIPGEQYF
TRBV9,NA,NA,TRBJ1-5,13,TGTGCCAGCAGCGTAGAGGAGAATCAGCCCCAGCATTTT,CASSVEENQPQHF
TRBV19,few,NA,TRBJ2-5,15,TGTGCCAGTAGTATGCCCTGGGGGGAAGCACAGACCCAGTACTTC,CASSMPWGEAQTQYF
TRBV9,NA,TRBD1,TRBJ2-3,14,TGTGCCAGCAGCGGGGACAGCAGCACAGATACGCAGTATTTT,CASSGDSSTDTQYF
TRBV19,NA,TRBD1,TRBJ1-2,15,TGTGCCAGTAGTATTCAGCCAGGGGGGAGACCTGGCTACACCTTC,CASSIQPGGRPGYTF
TRBV10-3,few,NA,TRBJ2-2,16,TGTGCCATCAGTCCCTTCCCGGTTAAAAACACCGGGGAGCTGTTTTTT,CAISPFPVKNTGELFF
TRBV7-3,NA,TRBD2,TRBJ2-3,12,TGTGCCAGCAGCTTAGGCGGCGGGGGGCAGTATTTT,CASSLGGGGQYF
TRBV27,NA,NA,TRBJ2-5,13,TGTGCCAGCAGACCTAACAGGGTCGAGACCCAGTACTTC,CASRPNRVETQYF
TRBV27,few,NA,TRBJ1-2,19,TGTGCCAGCAGTTTTACCCGACAGGTCGGACCCACCTATATCTATGGCTACACCTTC,CASSFTRQVGPTYIYGYTF
TRBV5-4,NA,NA,TRBJ2-5,16,TGTGCCAGCAGCTTAAGGGCAGGGGCGAACCAAGAGACCCAGTACTTC,CASSLRAGANQETQYF
TRBV11-3,NA,NA,TRBJ2-5,18,TGTGCCAGCAGCTTAGATGGGAAGAGCGGAGGGAACCGAGAGACCCAGTACTTC,CASSLDGKSGGNRETQYF
TRBV4-1,NA,TRBD2,TRBJ2-2,17,TGCGCCAGCAGCCAAGGGCTAGCGGGGGGCCTCCTCGGGGAGCTGTTTTTT,CASSQGLAGGLLGELFF
TRBV4-3,NA,NA,TRBJ1-1,14,TGCGCCAGCAGCCAAGATATTGGGGGCTCTGAAGCTTTCTTT,CASSQDIGGSEAFF
TRBV5-1,NA,NA,TRBJ2-1,15,TGCGCCAGCAGCTTGGGCAGATACTCCTACAATGAGCAGTTCTTC,CASSLGRYSYNEQFF
TRBV7-2,once,NA,TRBJ1-2,13,TGTGCCAGCAGCTTGGGTTGGGACATTGGCTACACCTTC,CASSLGWDIGYTF
TRBV7-3,NA,NA,TRBJ2-2,16,TGTGCCAGCAATTCCGTAGGTCAGCGAAACACCGGGGAGCTGTTTTTT,CASNSVGQRNTGELFF
TRBV19,NA,TRBD1,TRBJ2-2,14,TGTGCCAGTAGTATTGGGGACAGGTCCGGGGAGCTGTTTTTT,CASSIGDRSGELFF
TRBV9,NA,NA,TRBJ1-1,13,TGTGCCAGCAGCGTAATGGGGGCGACTGAAGCTTTCTTT,CASSVMGATEAFF
TRBV28,once,TRBD1,TRBJ2-7,15,TGTGCCAGCAGTCCGTATAAGGACAGGGCCTACGAGCAGTACTTC,CASSPYKDRAYEQYF
TRBV27,NA,NA,TRBJ1-1,14,TGTGCCAGCAGACTCCGGGGGGCGAGCACTGAAGCTTTCTTT,CASRLRGASTEAFF